This TCR beta chain emerged from a study of blood T cell repertoires in COVID-19. Overall study: Acute-phase and convalescent COVID-19 samples originated in the United States, Italy and Spain. PBMCs, B-cell-depleted T cells, or T cells provided the cDNA or gDNA that made up the material.

The germline V gene has CDR1 SGHDT and CDR2 YYEEEE. This CDR3 is built from 15 residues. After removal of 0 bases from V and 3 bases from J, the junction contained 2 bases not matched to a gene. Authors' analysis steps: By means of reference gene primer amplification, nucleated cell counts were estimated. TCRdb's copy holds only in-frame clones and misses some; the assay was immunoSEQ multiplex PCR. V and J calls and clone size are those listed in that table; D and trimming were worked out from the DNA. Among 50,000 to 75,000 clones listed, 70% to 90% were seen once. This chain uses TRBV5-6 with TRBJ2-1; 8 bases align to TRBD2. This TCR derives from a man in his sixties with acute or convalescent COVID-19. The source material was peripheral blood. The CDR3 sequence: CASSLGSGGYNEQFF. The CDR3 DNA reads TGTGCCAGCAGCTTGGGGAGCGGGGGCTACAATGAGCAGTTCTTC. The variable domain in full, with the rest retrieved from reference TRBV5-6 and TRBJ2-1, is DAGVTQSPTHLIKTRGQQVTLRCSPKSGHDTVSWYQQALGQGPQFIFQYYEEEERQRGNFPDRFSGHQFPNYSSELNVNALLLGDSALYLCASSLGSGGYNEQFFGPGTRLTVL.